This T cell receptor (beta chain) was identified during a study of cytomegalovirus exposure and HLA in healthy donors. Per germline, CDR1 SGDLS and CDR2 YYNGEE. The V gene end was trimmed by 0 bases and the J gene end by 4 bases; junction bases not matched to a gene: 5. The CDR3 spans 16 residues. The PCR made use of 60 Vbeta and 13 Jbeta primers. The method was immunoSEQ multiplex PCR; TCRdb's version includes in-frame clones alone and lacks a portion of them. Altogether 100,000 to 150,000 clones are present, more than 70% being singletons, with the ten largest covering approximately 0.97%. Donors sampled were nominally healthy, though unrecorded immune exposures were likely. This clone came up once. What it binds is not known. Regarding the study as a whole: Productive status was seen about 90% or about 30% of the time for most TCR beta V segments in an earlier analysis.

The sample taken for sequencing was PBMCs. The sequence came from a human donor in good health. The J gene is TRBJ2-7, the V gene TRBV9; TRBD2 matches 12 bases. The CDR3 DNA reads as TGTGCCAGCAGCGTAGCTAGCGGGGGGGCCTATTACGAGCAGTACTTC. Translation gives CASSVASGGAYYEQYF. Full variable domain (outside the CDR3, taken from reference TRBV9 and TRBJ2-7): DSGVTQTPKHLITATGQRVTLRCSPRSGDLSVYWYQQSLDQGLQFLIQYYNGEERAKGNILERFSAQQFPDLHSELNLSSLELGDSALYFCASSVASGGAYYEQYFGPGTRLTVT.